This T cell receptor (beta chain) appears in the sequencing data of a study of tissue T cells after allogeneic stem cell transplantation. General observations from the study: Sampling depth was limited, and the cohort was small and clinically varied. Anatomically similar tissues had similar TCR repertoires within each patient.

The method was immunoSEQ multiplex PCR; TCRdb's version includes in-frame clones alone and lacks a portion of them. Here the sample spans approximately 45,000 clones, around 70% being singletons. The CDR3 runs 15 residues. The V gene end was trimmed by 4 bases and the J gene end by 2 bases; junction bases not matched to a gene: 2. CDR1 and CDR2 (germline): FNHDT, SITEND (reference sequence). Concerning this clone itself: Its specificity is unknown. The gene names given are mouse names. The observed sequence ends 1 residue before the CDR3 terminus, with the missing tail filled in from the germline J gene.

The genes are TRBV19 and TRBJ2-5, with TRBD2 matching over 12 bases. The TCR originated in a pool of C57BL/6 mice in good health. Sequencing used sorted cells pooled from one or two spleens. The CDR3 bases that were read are TGTGCCAGCAGTTCGGACTGGGGGGGCCAAGACACCCAGTAC. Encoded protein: CASSSDWGGQDTQY. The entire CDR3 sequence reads CASSSDWGGQDTQYF. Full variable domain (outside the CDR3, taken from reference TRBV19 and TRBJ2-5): GGIITQTPKFLIGQEGQKLTLKCQQNFNHDTMYWYRQDSGKGLRLIYYSITENDLQKGDLSEGYDASREKKSSFSLTVTSAQKNEMAVFLCASSSDWGGQDTQYFGPGTRLLVL.